These T cell receptor beta chains were read from a single sample in a study of blood T cell repertoires in COVID-19. Clones were read by immunoSEQ multiplex PCR, and TCRdb kept only the in-frame ones, dropping some. The table shows approximately 240,000 clones, with about 80% occurring only once. The sequencing sample was made of peripheral blood. The receptors were gathered from a woman aged 30 to 39 who had recovered from COVID-19. CDR3s include the opening cysteine and the closing phenylalanine or tryptophan. A D gene is named only where the DNA matches it firmly. Not every row has a clone size; where given, it reads once, few, many or a size class.

TRBD2 few TRBJ2-7 TRBV9 TGTGCCAGCAGCCAGGGGGATGGAGGGGGACTAGCGGGATGGAGCTCCTACGAGCAGTACTTC CASSQGDGGGLAGWSSYEQYF
NA once TRBJ2-3 TRBV9 TGTGCCAGCAGCGTAGCGGGGACTTCTAGCACAGATACGCAGTATTTT CASSVAGTSSTDTQYF
TRBD1 few TRBJ2-7 TRBV29-1 TGCAGCGTTGATAGGCCGACGGCAGGGGGCTACGAGCAGTACTTC CSVDRPTAGGYEQYF
NA NA TRBJ1-5 TRBV12-5 TGTGCTAGTGCCACCGGGGAGGTTCAGCCCCAGCATTTT CASATGEVQPQHF
TRBD2 NA TRBJ2-3 TRBV19 TGTGCCAGTAGTATAAGGGGAGGGGATACGCAGTATTTT CASSIRGGDTQYF
NA few TRBJ1-5 TRBV2 TGTGCCAGCAGGTTAGGCTCCGGAGGCAATCAGCCCCAGCATTTT CASRLGSGGNQPQHF
TRBD2 NA TRBJ2-2 TRBV28 TGTGCCAGCAGACGGGGGGGCGCGAGCACCGGGGAGCTGTTTTTT CASRRGGASTGELFF
NA once TRBJ1-3 TRBV20-1 TGCAGTGCTAGTTTACGAGCCTCTGGAAACACCATATATTTT CSASLRASGNTIYF
TRBD2 NA TRBJ2-5 TRBV4-1 TGCGCCAGCAGCCACCTTGGCGGGAGGGAGACCCAGTACTTC CASSHLGGRETQYF
TRBD2 NA TRBJ2-1 TRBV11-2 TGTGCCAGCAGCTCATCAGCGGGAGGGGGGCACAATGAGCAGTTCTTC CASSSSAGGGHNEQFF
NA NA TRBJ2-5 TRBV7-9 TGTGCCAGCAGCTCCACCCCGAGCCTAGAGACCCAGTACTTC CASSSTPSLETQYF
TRBD2 NA TRBJ2-7 TRBV3-1/TRBV3-2 TGTGCCAGCAGCCCCGGGAGGGCCCGCGAGCAGTACTTC CASSPGRAREQYF
TRBD1 NA TRBJ1-6 TRBV5-1 TGCGCCAGCAGCTTAGGAGACAGGGGGCTATCACCCCTCCACTTT CASSLGDRGLSPLHF
TRBD1 few TRBJ1-1 TRBV2 TGTGCCAGCAGCCTGACAGGGGTGGGGACTGAAGCTTTCTTT CASSLTGVGTEAFF
TRBD2 NA TRBJ2-7 TRBV4-2 TGTGCCAGCAGCCAAGGACCTAGCGGGAGTGGGTACGAGCAGTACTTC CASSQGPSGSGYEQYF
NA NA TRBJ2-4 TRBV2 TGTGCCAGCAGTGAATTAGGAGGAGCCAAAAACATTCAGTACTTC CASSELGGAKNIQYF
TRBD2 NA TRBJ2-5 TRBV30 TGTGCCTGGAGTGTTGTGGGAGGGATCGAGACCCAGTACTTC CAWSVVGGIETQYF
NA NA TRBJ2-3 TRBV28 TGTGCCAGCAGCCCGGGACTAGGGGGCCACACAGATACGCAGTATTTT CASSPGLGGHTDTQYF
TRBD2 NA TRBJ2-3 TRBV10-1 TGCGCCAGCAGTGAGCCGGGACTAGCCTTAAATACGCAGTATTTT CASSEPGLALNTQYF
NA NA TRBJ2-1 TRBV11-3 TGTGCCAGCAGCTTCTCTAGCAATGAGCAGTTCTTC CASSFSSNEQFF
TRBD2 NA TRBJ2-1 TRBV5-6 TGTGCCAGCAGCCTAGCGGGCTCCTACAATGAGCAGTTCTTC CASSLAGSYNEQFF
NA NA TRBJ2-5 TRBV9 TGTGCCAGCAGCGCCCGGGACTTAGAAGGGACCCAGTACTTC CASSARDLEGTQYF
NA NA TRBJ2-7 TRBV2 TGTGCCAGCACTTCAGAGGGGGGGGAACACTACGAGCAGTACTTC CASTSEGGEHYEQYF
TRBD1 many TRBJ1-1 TRBV6-5 TGTGCCAGCAGTCCCTGCTGGGACAGCCTCTGTGAAGCTTTCTTT CASSPCWDSLCEAFF
TRBD2 NA TRBJ2-1 TRBV3-1/TRBV3-2 TGTGCCAGCAGCCAAGATTCTAGCGGGAGGCAAAACTCCTACAATGAGCAGTTCTTC CASSQDSSGRQNSYNEQFF
TRBD2 NA TRBJ2-7 TRBV24-1 TGTGCCACCAGTGGACCTGGACTAGCGGGAGGTGAGCAGTACTTC CATSGPGLAGGEQYF
NA few TRBJ2-3 TRBV27 TGTGCCAGCCGCCGGAGCATCACAGATACGCAGTATTTT CASRRSITDTQYF
TRBD2 NA TRBJ2-3 TRBV12-5 TGTGCTAGTGGTTTGGGTCACAAGGGACTAGCGGGAGCAGATACGCAGTATTTT CASGLGHKGLAGADTQYF
TRBD2 once TRBJ2-1 TRBV28 TGTGCCAGCACTGATGGCGGGGGAGCCTACAATGAGCAGTTCTTC CASTDGGGAYNEQFF
NA NA TRBJ2-7 TRBV29-1 TGCAGCGTTGAAGGAATTAGCGGACAACATCCTACCGCCTACGAGCAGTACTTC CSVEGISGQHPTAYEQYF
TRBD2 few TRBJ2-2 TRBV5-1 TGCGCCAGCAGCTTCATAGCGGGAGAGGGCGGGGAGCTGTTTTTT CASSFIAGEGGELFF
TRBD1 NA TRBJ1-1 TRBV28 TGTGCCAGCAGTCCCCGACAGGGTGAAGCTTTCTTT CASSPRQGEAFF
NA many TRBJ2-5 TRBV12-3/TRBV12-4 TGTGCCAGCAGTTTGAGGGTCGAGACCCAGTACTTC CASSLRVETQYF
NA NA TRBJ2-2 TRBV9 TGTGCCAGCAGCGGCCTCAGGAGGCCCCCCGGGGAGCTGTTTTTT CASSGLRRPPGELFF
NA NA TRBJ1-5 TRBV10-2 TGCGCCAGCAGTGTTCACAACAATCAGCCCCAGCATTTT CASSVHNNQPQHF
NA NA TRBJ1-1 TRBV27 TGTGCCAGCAGAAAGGGGGGGCGTCATAAGAACACTGAAGCTTTCTTT CASRKGGRHKNTEAFF
TRBD1 NA TRBJ2-2 TRBV29-1 TGCAGCGCAAAAGGGACAGGGAACACCGGGGAGCTGTTTTTT CSAKGTGNTGELFF
TRBD1 NA TRBJ1-2 TRBV27 TGTGCCAGCAGTCCGGCATCGACAGGGGGAGAGGGCTACACCTTC CASSPASTGGEGYTF
TRBD1 once TRBJ2-1 TRBV3-1/TRBV3-2 TGTGCCAGCAGCCAAGGGGACAGGGGGAGAGGGAATGAGCAGTTCTTC CASSQGDRGRGNEQFF
TRBD1 NA TRBJ2-2 TRBV20-1 TGCAGTGCTAGTTTCTCAGGGGGCACCGGGGAGCTGTTTTTT CSASFSGGTGELFF
TRBD2 few TRBJ2-3 TRBV7-9 TGTGCCAGCAGCAAAGGACTAGCGGTCGGCACAGATACGCAGTATTTT CASSKGLAVGTDTQYF
NA NA TRBJ2-1 TRBV6-1 TGTGCCAGCAGTGAAGAATTGACAGGCCGGGCCAATGAGCAGTTCTTC CASSEELTGRANEQFF
TRBD2 once TRBJ2-7 TRBV15 TGTGCCACCAGCAGGCGAGACGGCGGGAGGGCAGAGGAGCAGTACTTC CATSRRDGGRAEEQYF
TRBD2 NA TRBJ2-1 TRBV19 TGTGCCAGTAGTATGCGACGGGAGGCTAATGAGCAGTTCTTC CASSMRREANEQFF
NA NA TRBJ1-1 TRBV12-3/TRBV12-4 TGTGCCAGCAGTTTTAATGGAGGAACTGAAGCTTTCTTT CASSFNGGTEAFF
TRBD1 NA TRBJ1-1 TRBV9 TGTGCCAGCAGCGATGCTGGGACAGGGAGGAACACTGAAGCTTTCTTT CASSDAGTGRNTEAFF
TRBD1 NA TRBJ1-2 TRBV7-9 TGTGCCAGCAGCCGGACCCAAGGTGGAGGGGGCGGCGGCTACACCTTC CASSRTQGGGGGGYTF
NA NA TRBJ1-5 TRBV19 TGTGCCAGTAATGCTCCCAGGGTGTTGGAGCAGCCCCAGCATTTT CASNAPRVLEQPQHF
TRBD2 NA TRBJ2-6 TRBV19 TGTGCCAGTAGATCACTAGCGGGAGCCAGCGGTGGGGCCAACGTCCTGACTTTC CASRSLAGASGGANVLTF
NA few TRBJ2-5 TRBV10-2 TGCGCCAGCAGTGAGGGAGCCCCAGAGACCCAGTACTTC CASSEGAPETQYF
TRBD1 NA TRBJ2-2 TRBV5-3 TGTGCCAGAAGCTTTGGGGACAGGATGAACACCGGGGAGCTGTTTTTT CARSFGDRMNTGELFF
TRBD2 NA TRBJ2-5 TRBV7-8 TGTGCCAGCACCCTGACTAGCGGGAGACGAGAGACCCAGTACTTC CASTLTSGRRETQYF
TRBD1 NA TRBJ1-1 TRBV5-1 TGCGCCAGCAGAATTTTGGGACAGGGCGGAAACACTGAAGCTTTCTTT CASRILGQGGNTEAFF